The sequence of this T cell receptor beta chain was determined in a study of human T cells and chemical hapten exposure. Authors' analysis steps: Samples had a median of around 91,000 TCRs, ranging 23,224 to 690,600. MiXCR was run by TCRdb on the RACE reads, yielding one entry per CDR3 protein. V and J calls and clone size were set by TCRdb, not the authors. The sample consists of around 99,000 distinct CDR3 sequences, 9.5% to 15% of them appearing once. Trimming pared 6 bases from V and 2 bases from J, leaving 19 bases between. This CDR3 is built from 15 residues. Per the germline V gene, CDR1 is DFQATT and CDR2 is SNEGSKA (reference sequence). This clonotype showed up many times. Time point specified: patch test 1, 2 weeks after DPC sensitization. Treatment noted: therapeutic diphenylcyclopropenone sensitization with weekly scalp DPC.

V usage is TRBV20-1 and J usage is TRBJ1-1; a possible D gene is TRBD1 (6 bases). The material was whole blood, obtained in connection with sensitization to the hapten diphenylcyclopropenone (DPC). The sequence came from a woman between 40 and 50 years old with alopecia areata. Some clones in this sample may be carry-over from other donors' samples. The CDR3 is CSAPDRRNLNTEAFF. The DNA of the CDR3 is TGCAGTGCGCCCGACAGGAGGAATCTAAACACTGAAGCTTTCTTT.